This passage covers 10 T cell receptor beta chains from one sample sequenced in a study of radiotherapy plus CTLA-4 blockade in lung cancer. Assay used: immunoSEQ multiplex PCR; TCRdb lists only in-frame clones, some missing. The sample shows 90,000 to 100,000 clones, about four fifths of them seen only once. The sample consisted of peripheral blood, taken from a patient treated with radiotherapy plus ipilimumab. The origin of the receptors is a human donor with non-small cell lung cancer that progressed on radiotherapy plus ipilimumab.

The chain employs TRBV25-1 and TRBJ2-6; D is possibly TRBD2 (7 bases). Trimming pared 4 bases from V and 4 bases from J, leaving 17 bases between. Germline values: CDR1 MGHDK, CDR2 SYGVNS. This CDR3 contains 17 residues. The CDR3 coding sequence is TGTGCCAGCAGTGGCATTGGGGGGGCGCAGGGGGCCAACGTCCTGACTTTC. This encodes CASSGIGGAQGANVLTF.

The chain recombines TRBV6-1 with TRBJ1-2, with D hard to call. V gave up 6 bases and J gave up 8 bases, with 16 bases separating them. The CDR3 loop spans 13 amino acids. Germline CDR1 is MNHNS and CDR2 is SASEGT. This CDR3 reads CASSTWSAGGYTF. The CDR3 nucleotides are TGTGCCAGCAGCACTTGGTCAGCGGGAGGCTACACCTTC.

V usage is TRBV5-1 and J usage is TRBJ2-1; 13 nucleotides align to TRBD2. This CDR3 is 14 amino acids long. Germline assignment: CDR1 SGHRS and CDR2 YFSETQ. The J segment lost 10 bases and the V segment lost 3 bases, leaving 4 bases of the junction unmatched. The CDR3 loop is CASSSQLAGGEQFF. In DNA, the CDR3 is TGCGCCAGCAGCTCACAACTAGCGGGAGGGGAGCAGTTCTTC.

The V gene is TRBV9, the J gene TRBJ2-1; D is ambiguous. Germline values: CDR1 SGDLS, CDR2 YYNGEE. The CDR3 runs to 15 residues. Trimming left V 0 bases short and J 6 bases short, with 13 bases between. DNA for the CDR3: TGTGCCAGCAGCGTAGAAGGGTCGGGTGGCAATGAGCAGTTCTTC. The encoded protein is CASSVEGSGGNEQFF.

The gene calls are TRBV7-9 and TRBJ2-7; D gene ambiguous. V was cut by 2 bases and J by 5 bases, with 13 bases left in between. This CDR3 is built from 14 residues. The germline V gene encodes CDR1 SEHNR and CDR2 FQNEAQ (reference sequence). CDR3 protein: CASSLSITGNEQYF. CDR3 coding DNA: TGTGCCAGCAGCTTATCAATAACTGGGAACGAGCAGTACTTC.

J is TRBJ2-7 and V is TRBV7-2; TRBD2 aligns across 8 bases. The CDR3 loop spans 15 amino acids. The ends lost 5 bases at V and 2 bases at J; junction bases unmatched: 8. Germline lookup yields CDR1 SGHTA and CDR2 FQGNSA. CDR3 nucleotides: TGTGCCAGCAGCCCAACTAGCGGACCTCCCTACGAGCAGTACTTC. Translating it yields CASSPTSGPPYEQYF.

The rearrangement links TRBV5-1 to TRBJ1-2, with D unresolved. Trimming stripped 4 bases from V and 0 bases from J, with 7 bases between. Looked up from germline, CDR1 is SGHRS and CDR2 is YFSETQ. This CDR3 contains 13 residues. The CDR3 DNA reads TGCGCCAGCAGCCCTGTCTCTAACTATGGCTACACCTTC. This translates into CASSPVSNYGYTF.

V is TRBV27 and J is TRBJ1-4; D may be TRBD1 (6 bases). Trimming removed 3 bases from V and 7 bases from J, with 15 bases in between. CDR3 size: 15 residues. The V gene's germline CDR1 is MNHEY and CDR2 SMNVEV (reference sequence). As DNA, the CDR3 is TGTGCCAGCAGTTTGCTACAGGGCGCGGTTGAAAAACTGTTTTTT. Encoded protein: CASSLLQGAVEKLFF.

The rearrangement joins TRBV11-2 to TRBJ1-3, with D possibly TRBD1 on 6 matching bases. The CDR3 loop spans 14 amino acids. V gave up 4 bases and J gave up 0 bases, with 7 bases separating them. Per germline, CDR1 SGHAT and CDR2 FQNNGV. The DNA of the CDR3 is TGTGCCAGCAGCTCACAGGGCTCTGGAAACACCATATATTTT. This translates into CASSSQGSGNTIYF. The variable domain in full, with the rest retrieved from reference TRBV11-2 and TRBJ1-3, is EAGVAQSPRYKIIEKRQSVAFWCNPISGHATLYWYQQILGQGPKLLIQFQNNGVVDDSQLPKDRFSAERLKGVDSTLKIQPAKLEDSAVYLCASSSQGSGNTIYFGEGSWLTVV.

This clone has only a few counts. CDR3 sequence: CASSVLADNEQFF. CDR3 DNA: TGTGCCAGCAGCGTACTAGCGGACAATGAGCAGTTCTTC. The chain employs TRBV9 and TRBJ2-1, with 7 bases fitting TRBD2. The CDR3 contains 13 residues. The junction had 0 bases not matched to a gene; V was cut back by 1 base and J by 5 bases. CDR1 and CDR2 (germline): SGDLS, YYNGEE. Full variable domain (outside the CDR3, taken from reference TRBV9 and TRBJ2-1): DSGVTQTPKHLITATGQRVTLRCSPRSGDLSVYWYQQSLDQGLQFLIQYYNGEERAKGNILERFSAQQFPDLHSELNLSSLELGDSALYFCASSVLADNEQFFGPGTRLTVL.